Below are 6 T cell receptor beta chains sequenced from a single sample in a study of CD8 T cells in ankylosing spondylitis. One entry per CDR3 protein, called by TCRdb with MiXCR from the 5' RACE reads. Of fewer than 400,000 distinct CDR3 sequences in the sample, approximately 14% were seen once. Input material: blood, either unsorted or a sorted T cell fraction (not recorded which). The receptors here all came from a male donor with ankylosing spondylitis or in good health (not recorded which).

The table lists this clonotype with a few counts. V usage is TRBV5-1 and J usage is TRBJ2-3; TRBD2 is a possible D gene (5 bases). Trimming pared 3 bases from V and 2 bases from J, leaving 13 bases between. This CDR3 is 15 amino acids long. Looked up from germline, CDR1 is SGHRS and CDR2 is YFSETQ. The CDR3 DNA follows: TGCGCCAGCAGCTCGGACGGGATCCTCACAGATACGCAGTATTTT. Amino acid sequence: CASSSDGILTDTQYF.

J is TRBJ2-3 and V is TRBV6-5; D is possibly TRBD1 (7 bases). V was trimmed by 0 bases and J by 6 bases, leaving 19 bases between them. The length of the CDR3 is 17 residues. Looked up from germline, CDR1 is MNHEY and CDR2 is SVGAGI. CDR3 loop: CASSYSRAAQGGDTQYF. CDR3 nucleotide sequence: TGTGCCAGCAGTTACTCGAGGGCGGCCCAGGGGGGCGATACGCAGTATTTT.

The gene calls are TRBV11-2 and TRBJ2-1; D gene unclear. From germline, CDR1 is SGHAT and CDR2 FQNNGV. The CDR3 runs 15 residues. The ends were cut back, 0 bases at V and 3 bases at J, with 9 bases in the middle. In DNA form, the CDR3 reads TGTGCCAGCAGCTTAGAAGGGAAGATCTACAATGAGCAGTTCTTC. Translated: CASSLEGKIYNEQFF.

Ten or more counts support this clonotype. In DNA form, the CDR3 reads TGTGCCAGCAGCCACGGCGCGGGGAACACTGAAGCTTTCTTT. Its protein is CASSHGAGNTEAFF. The rearrangement joins TRBV4-2 to TRBJ1-1; D gene ambiguous. The CDR3 extends over 14 amino acids. Trimming left V 3 bases short and J 1 base short, with 9 bases between. Germline loops: CDR1 LGHNA, CDR2 YNFKEQ.

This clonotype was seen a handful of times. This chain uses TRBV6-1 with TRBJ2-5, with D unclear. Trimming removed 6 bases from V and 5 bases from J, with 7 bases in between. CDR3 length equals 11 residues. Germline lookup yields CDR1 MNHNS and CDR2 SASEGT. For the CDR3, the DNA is TGTGCCAGCAGAGGTGTGGAGACCCAGTACTTC. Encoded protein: CASRGVETQYF.

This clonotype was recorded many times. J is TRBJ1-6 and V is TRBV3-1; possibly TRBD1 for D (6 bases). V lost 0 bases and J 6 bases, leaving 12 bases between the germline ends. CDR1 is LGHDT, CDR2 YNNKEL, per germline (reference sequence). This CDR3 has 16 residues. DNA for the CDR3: TGTGCCAGCAGCCAAGATCAGGCAGGGGTTAATTCACCCCTCCACTTT. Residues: CASSQDQAGVNSPLHF. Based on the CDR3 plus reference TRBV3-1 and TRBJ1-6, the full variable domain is DTAVSQTPKYLVTQMGNDKSIKCEQNLGHDTMYWYKQDSKKFLKIMFSYNNKELIINETVPNRFSPKSPDKAHLNLHINSLELGDSAVYFCASSQDQAGVNSPLHFGNGTRLTVT.